Below are 17 T cell receptor beta chains sequenced from a single sample in a study of T cells in Graves' hyperthyroidism and ophthalmopathy. Amplification of TCR beta CDR3 regions used RNA as the template. TCR CDR3 underwent first-round RT-PCR with the HTBI primer set. A single record per CDR3 protein comes from TCRdb applying MiXCR to the multiplex PCR reads. Of over 200,000 distinct CDR3 sequences listed, about 18% are singletons. The sequenced material came from blood. Receptors originate from a middle-aged man with Graves' hyperthyroidism.

Comment on this clonotype: This could be a read error, since a much larger clone is one nucleotide away. This likely comes from a read error, as the CDR3 has no conserved phenylalanine or tryptophan at its end. CDR3 nucleotide sequence: TGTGCCAGTTTTAACACTACCTATAATTCACCCCTCCACCTT. Its translation: CASFNTTYNSPLHL. The chain carries TRBV2 and TRBJ1-6; no definite D call. This CDR3 is 14 amino acids long. Trimming left V 9 bases short and J 2 bases short, with 11 bases between. Germline CDR1 is SNHLY and CDR2 is FYNNEI.

The V and J genes are TRBV27 and TRBJ1-5; unclear D gene. Trimming removed 1 base from V and 9 bases from J, with 16 bases in between. There are 15 residues in the CDR3. The germline CDR1 and CDR2 sequences are MNHEY and SMNVEV (reference sequence). CDR3 DNA sequence: TGTGCCAGCAGTTTATTTAGGTCAGTTACTCGGCCCCAGCATTTT. It codes for CASSLFRSVTRPQHF.

This clonotype was found many times. DNA of the CDR3: TGTGCCATCAGGACCGACCAACAAGAGACCCAGTACTTC. This translates into CAIRTDQQETQYF. The chain combines TRBV10-3 with TRBJ2-5; no clear D. The CDR3 is 13 amino acids. Germline V gene sequence: CDR1 ENHRY, CDR2 SYGVKD. The ends were cut back, 6 bases at V and 2 bases at J, with 10 bases in the middle.

The V call is TRBV9, the J call TRBJ1-6; TRBD1 matches at 8 bases. The CDR3 consists of 16 residues. Germline loops: CDR1 SGDLS, CDR2 YYNGEE. J gave up 5 bases and V 2 bases, and 6 bases lay outside the gene matches. The CDR3 sequence is CASSVSGQGDNSPLHF. The CDR3 coding sequence is TGTGCCAGCAGCGTTTCTGGACAGGGCGATAATTCACCCCTCCACTTT.

This clonotype has a handful of counts. The gene calls are TRBV6-2 or TRBV6-3 and TRBJ1-5, with 7 bases aligning to TRBD1. The V gene's germline CDR1 is MNHEY and CDR2 SVGEGT. The CDR3 spans 15 residues. The junction had 4 bases not matched to a gene; V was cut back by 2 bases and J by 3 bases. Here the CDR3 reads CASSYGDRDNQPQHF. The CDR3 coding sequence is TGTGCCAGCAGTTACGGCGACAGGGACAATCAGCCCCAGCATTTT.

There are many counts of this clonotype. The V and J genes are TRBV15 and TRBJ1-4, with D possibly TRBD1 on 5 matching bases. The V and J ends lost 3 bases and 10 bases respectively, with 15 bases between them. CDR3 length: 14 amino acids. The germline V gene encodes CDR1 LNHNV and CDR2 YYDKDF (reference sequence). DNA for the CDR3: TGTGCCACCAGCAGGACAGAACAAATGAGAAAACTGTTTTTT. It translates to CATSRTEQMRKLFF. Using reference TRBV15 and TRBJ1-4 for the parts outside the CDR3, the full variable domain is DAMVIQNPRYQVTQFGKPVTLSCSQTLNHNVMYWYQQKSSQAPKLLFHYYDKDFNNEADTPDNFQSRRPNTSFCFLDIRSPGLGDTAMYLCATSRTEQMRKLFFGSGTQLSVL.

The V call is TRBV20-1, the J call TRBJ1-2; D unclear. The germline V and J ends were trimmed by 6 bases and 8 bases, with 10 bases remaining between them. This CDR3 comprises 10 residues. CDR1 is DFQATT, CDR2 SNEGSKA, per germline (reference sequence). CDR3 region: CSAGRMGYTF. In nucleotides, the CDR3 is TGCAGTGCCGGTCGGATGGGCTACACCTTC.

This clonotype was detected ten times or more. This chain joins TRBV30 and TRBJ2-3; D possibly uses TRBD1 or TRBD2 (6 bases each). Germline V lookup: CDR1 GTSNPN, CDR2 SVGIG (reference sequence). Trimming stripped 7 bases from V and 0 bases from J, with 14 bases between. This CDR3 comprises 14 residues. Here the CDR3 DNA reads TGTGCCTTTGGGGGGCCCTCTAGCACAGATACGCAGTATTTT. Amino acids: CAFGGPSSTDTQYF.

This chain links TRBV6-1 with TRBJ2-2; tentatively, D is TRBD2 (6 bases). The CDR3 covers 15 residues. Germline loops: CDR1 MNHNS, CDR2 SASEGT. V lost 7 bases and J 4 bases, leaving 16 bases between the germline ends. The CDR3 is CASTVMGGSTGELFF. The DNA of the CDR3 is TGTGCCAGCACCGTTATGGGGGGATCCACCGGGGAGCTGTTTTTT.

Many counts were recorded for this clonotype. The genes are TRBV6-5 and TRBJ2-5; D is possibly TRBD1 (5 bases). Germline CDR1 and CDR2: MNHEY and SVGAGI. There are 13 residues in the CDR3. The V gene lost 2 bases and the J gene lost 9 bases, with 13 bases spanning the gap. CDR3: CASSYRQGESQYF. CDR3 bases: TGTGCCAGCAGTTACCGGCAGGGCGAGTCCCAGTACTTC.

This clonotype was recorded at least ten times. The chain uses TRBV6-1 and TRBJ1-1; D may be TRBD1 (6 bases). The germline V gene has CDR1 MNHNS and CDR2 SASEGT. With 6 bases removed from V and 3 bases from J, the gap between germline ends came to 17 bases. The CDR3 is 15 residues long. The CDR3 nucleotides are TGTGCCAGCAGCCCCGGGACAAGAGGGTACACTGAAGCTTTCTTT. The encoded protein is CASSPGTRGYTEAFF.

This chain links TRBV18 with TRBJ1-6; D may be TRBD1 (5 bases). The V end was cut by 0 bases, the J end by 6 bases, with 9 bases between. Germline values: CDR1 KGHSH, CDR2 LQKENI. The CDR3 loop spans 15 amino acids. The CDR3 DNA reads TGTGCCAGCTCACCACCCTGGCAGGGTAATTCACCCCTCCACTTT. It codes for CASSPPWQGNSPLHF.

This chain connects TRBV7-8 to TRBJ1-6; D uncertain. The germline V gene has CDR1 SGHVS and CDR2 FQNEAQ. The CDR3 extends over 13 amino acids. Trimming pared 1 base from V and 7 bases from J, leaving 5 bases between. This CDR3 is CASSLVKNSPLHF. DNA for the CDR3: TGTGCCAGCAGCTTAGTAAAAAATTCACCCCTCCACTTT.

The chain joins TRBV4-1 to TRBJ1-4; no firm D call. The CDR3 length is 16 residues. V lost 2 bases and J 7 bases, leaving 17 bases between the germline ends. CDR1 MGHRA and CDR2 YSYEKL come from the germline V gene. Here the CDR3 reads CASSQRRAKHPEKLFF. In DNA, the CDR3 is TGCGCCAGCAGCCAACGGCGGGCTAAGCATCCTGAAAAACTGTTTTTT.

This clonotype was picked up many times. The CDR3 region has the DNA TGTGCCAGCAGCTTAGCCATGAACACTGAAGCTTTCTTT. This sequence encodes CASSLAMNTEAFF. The chain links TRBV7-9 to TRBJ1-1; D not certain. This CDR3 spans 13 amino acids. V lost 0 bases and J lost 0, with 2 bases in between. Germline loops: CDR1 SEHNR, CDR2 FQNEAQ (reference sequence).

This sequence joins TRBV28 and TRBJ2-6; 7 bases line up with TRBD2. The CDR3 sequence is 15 residues long. CDR1 and CDR2 from the germline V gene are MDHEN and SYDVKM. V shed 2 bases, J shed 4 bases, and the junction held 2 bases outside the gene matches. This CDR3 is CASSLVSGGANVLTF. The CDR3 DNA reads TGTGCCAGCAGTTTAGTTAGCGGGGGGGCCAACGTCCTGACTTTC.

This sequence joins TRBV7-2 and TRBJ2-3, with 7 bases identical to TRBD1. The CDR3 is 15 amino acids. Germline V gives CDR1 SGHTA, CDR2 FQGNSA. V dropped 6 bases and J dropped 3; count of bases not matched to a gene: 9. CDR3 region: CASRTGTAETDTQYF. As DNA, the CDR3 is TGTGCCAGCAGAACCGGGACAGCTGAAACAGATACGCAGTATTTT.